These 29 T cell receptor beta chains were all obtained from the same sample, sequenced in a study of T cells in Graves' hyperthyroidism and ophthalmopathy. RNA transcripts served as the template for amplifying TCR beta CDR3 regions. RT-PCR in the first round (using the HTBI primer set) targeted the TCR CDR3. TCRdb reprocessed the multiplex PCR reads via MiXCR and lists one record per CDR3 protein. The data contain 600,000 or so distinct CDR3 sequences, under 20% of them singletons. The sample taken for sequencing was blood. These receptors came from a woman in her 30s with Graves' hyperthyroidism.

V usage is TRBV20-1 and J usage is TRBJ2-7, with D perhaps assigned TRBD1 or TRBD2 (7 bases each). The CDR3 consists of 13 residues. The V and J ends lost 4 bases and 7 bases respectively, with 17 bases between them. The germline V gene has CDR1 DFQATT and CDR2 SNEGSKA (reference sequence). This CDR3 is CSAIYRGAGEQYF. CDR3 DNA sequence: TGCAGTGCTATCTACAGGGGAGCGGGGGAGCAGTACTTC.

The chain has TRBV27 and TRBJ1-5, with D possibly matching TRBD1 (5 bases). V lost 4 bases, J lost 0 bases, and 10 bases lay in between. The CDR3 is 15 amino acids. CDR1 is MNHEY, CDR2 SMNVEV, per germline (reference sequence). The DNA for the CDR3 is TGTGCCAGCAGTTGGGACGGGTTTAGCAATCAGCCCCAGCATTTT. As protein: CASSWDGFSNQPQHF.

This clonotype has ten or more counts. The CDR3 region is CASSPRSGWQNDQPQHF. The CDR3, as DNA: TGTGCCAGCAGTCCCCGGTCGGGTTGGCAGAACGATCAGCCCCAGCATTTT. The V and J genes are TRBV28 and TRBJ1-5; D is unresolved. CDR3 length: 17 amino acids. The germline V gene encodes CDR1 MDHEN and CDR2 SYDVKM. V was shortened by 5 bases and J by 5 bases, with 22 bases between the two germline ends. Full variable domain (outside the CDR3, taken from reference TRBV28 and TRBJ1-5): DVKVTQSSRYLVKRTGEKVFLECVQDMDHENMFWYRQDPGLGLRLIYFSYDVKMKEKGDIPEGYSVSREKKERFSLILESASTNQTSMYLCASSPRSGWQNDQPQHFGDGTRLSIL.

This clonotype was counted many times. As DNA, the CDR3 is TGTGCCAGCAGAAAGGGAAACTATGGCTACACCTTC. Translation: CASRKGNYGYTF. The V gene is TRBV12-3 or TRBV12-4, the J gene TRBJ1-2, with unresolved D. CDR3 length: 12 residues. V was clipped by 6 bases and J by 2 bases, with 7 bases between them.

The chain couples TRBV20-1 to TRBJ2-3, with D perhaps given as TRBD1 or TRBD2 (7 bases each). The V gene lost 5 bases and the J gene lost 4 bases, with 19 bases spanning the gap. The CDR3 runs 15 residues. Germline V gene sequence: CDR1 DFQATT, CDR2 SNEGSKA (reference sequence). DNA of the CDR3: TGCAGTGCTGTCCCGGGAGGAGGGGGCGCAGATACGCAGTATTTT. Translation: CSAVPGGGGADTQYF.

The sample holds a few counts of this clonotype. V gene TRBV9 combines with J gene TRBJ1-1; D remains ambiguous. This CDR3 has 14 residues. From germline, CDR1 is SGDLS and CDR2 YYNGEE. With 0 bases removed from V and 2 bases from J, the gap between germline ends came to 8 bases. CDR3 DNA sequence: TGTGCCAGCAGCGTAGTCCCCGCTAACACTGAAGCTTTCTTT. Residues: CASSVVPANTEAFF.

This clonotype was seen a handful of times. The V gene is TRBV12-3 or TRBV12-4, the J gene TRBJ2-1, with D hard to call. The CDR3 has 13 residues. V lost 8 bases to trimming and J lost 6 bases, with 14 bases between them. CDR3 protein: CASEIQDRNEQFF. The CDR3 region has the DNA TGTGCCAGCGAAATCCAGGATCGCAATGAGCAGTTCTTC.

CDR3: CSALPGTTTDTQYF. The DNA of the CDR3 is TGCAGTGCTCTTCCCGGGACTACCACAGATACGCAGTATTTT. This chain links TRBV20-1 with TRBJ2-3, with 7 bases identical to TRBD2. Germline CDR1 reads DFQATT; CDR2 reads SNEGSKA (reference sequence). The length of the CDR3 is 14 residues. Germline trimming cut 5 bases from V and 2 bases from J; bases unmatched to any gene: 7.

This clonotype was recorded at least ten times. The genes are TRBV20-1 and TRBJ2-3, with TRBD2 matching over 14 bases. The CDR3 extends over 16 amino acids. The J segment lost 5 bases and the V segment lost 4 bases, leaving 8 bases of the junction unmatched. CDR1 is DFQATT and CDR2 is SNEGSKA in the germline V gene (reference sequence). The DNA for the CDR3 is TGCAGTGCTATCTCCGGGACTAGCGGGAGTAGAGATACGCAGTATTTT. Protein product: CSAISGTSGSRDTQYF.

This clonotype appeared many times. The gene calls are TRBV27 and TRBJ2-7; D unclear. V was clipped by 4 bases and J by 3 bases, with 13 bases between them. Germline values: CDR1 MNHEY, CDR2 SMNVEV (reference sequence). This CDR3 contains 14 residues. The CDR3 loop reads CASSSLVGNYEQYF. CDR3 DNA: TGTGCCAGCAGTTCCCTTGTGGGGAACTACGAGCAGTACTTC.

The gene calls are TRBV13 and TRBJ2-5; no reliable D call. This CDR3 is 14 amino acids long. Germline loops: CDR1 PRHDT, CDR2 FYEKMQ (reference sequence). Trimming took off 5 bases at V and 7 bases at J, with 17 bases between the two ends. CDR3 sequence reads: CASSPTHYYGTQYF. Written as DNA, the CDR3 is TGTGCCAGCAGCCCGACCCACTATTACGGGACCCAGTACTTC.

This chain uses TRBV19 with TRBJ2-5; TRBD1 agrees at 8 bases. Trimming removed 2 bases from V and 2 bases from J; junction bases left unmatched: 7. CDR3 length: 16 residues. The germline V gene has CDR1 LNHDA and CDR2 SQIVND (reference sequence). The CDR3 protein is CASSISAGGWQETQYF. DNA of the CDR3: TGTGCCAGTAGTATATCGGCAGGGGGCTGGCAAGAGACCCAGTACTTC.

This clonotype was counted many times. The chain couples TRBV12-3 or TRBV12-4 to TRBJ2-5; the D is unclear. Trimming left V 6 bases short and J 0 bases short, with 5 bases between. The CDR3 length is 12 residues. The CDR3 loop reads CASSGNQETQYF. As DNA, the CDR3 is TGTGCCAGCAGCGGCAACCAAGAGACCCAGTACTTC.

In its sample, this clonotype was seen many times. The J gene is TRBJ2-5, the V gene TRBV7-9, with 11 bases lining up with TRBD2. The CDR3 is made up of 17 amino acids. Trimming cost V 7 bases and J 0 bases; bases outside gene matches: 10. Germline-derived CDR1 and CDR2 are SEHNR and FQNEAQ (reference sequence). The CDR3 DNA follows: TGTGCCAGCAATGGCCTAGCGGGAGGAAGGAACCAAGAGACCCAGTACTTC. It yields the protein CASNGLAGGRNQETQYF.

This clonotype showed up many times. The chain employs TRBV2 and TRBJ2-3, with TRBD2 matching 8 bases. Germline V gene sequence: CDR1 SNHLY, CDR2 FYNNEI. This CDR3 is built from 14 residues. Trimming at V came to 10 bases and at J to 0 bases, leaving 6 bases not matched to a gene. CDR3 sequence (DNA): TGTGCCACCTTACTAGCGGCTAGCACAGATACGCAGTATTTT. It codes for CATLLAASTDTQYF. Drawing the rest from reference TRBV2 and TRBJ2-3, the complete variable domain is EPEVTQTPSHQVTQMGQEVILRCVPISNHLYFYWYRQILGQKVEFLVSFYNNEISEKSEIFDDQFSVERPDGSNFTLKIRSTKLEDSAMYFCATLLAASTDTQYFGPGTRLTVL.

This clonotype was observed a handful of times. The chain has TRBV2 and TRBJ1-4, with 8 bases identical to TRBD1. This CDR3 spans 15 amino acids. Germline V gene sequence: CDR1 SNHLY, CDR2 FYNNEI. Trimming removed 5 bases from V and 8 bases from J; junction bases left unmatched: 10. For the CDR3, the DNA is TGTGCCAGCAGTTCAGGCTCAGGGGGCGCAGAAAAACTGTTTTTT. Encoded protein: CASSSGSGGAEKLFF. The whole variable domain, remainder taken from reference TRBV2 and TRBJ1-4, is EPEVTQTPSHQVTQMGQEVILRCVPISNHLYFYWYRQILGQKVEFLVSFYNNEISEKSEIFDDQFSVERPDGSNFTLKIRSTKLEDSAMYFCASSSGSGGAEKLFFGSGTQLSVL.

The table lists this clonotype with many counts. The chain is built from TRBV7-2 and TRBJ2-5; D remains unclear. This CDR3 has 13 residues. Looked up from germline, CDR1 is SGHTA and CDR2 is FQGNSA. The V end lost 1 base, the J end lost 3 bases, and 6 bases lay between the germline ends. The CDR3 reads CASSLVIEETQYF. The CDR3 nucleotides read TGTGCCAGCAGCTTAGTAATAGAAGAGACCCAGTACTTC.

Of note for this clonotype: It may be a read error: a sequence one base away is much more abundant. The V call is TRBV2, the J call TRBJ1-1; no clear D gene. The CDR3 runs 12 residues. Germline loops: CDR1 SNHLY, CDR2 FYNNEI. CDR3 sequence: CAGSKWVTEAFF. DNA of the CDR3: TGTGCCGGCAGCAAGTGGGTGACTGAAGCTTTCTTT.

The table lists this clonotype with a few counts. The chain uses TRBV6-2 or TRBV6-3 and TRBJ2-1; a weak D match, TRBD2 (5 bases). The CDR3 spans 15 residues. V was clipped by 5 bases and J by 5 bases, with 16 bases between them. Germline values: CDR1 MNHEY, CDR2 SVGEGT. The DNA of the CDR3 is TGTGCCAGCAGTACCTCCGGAGGTCTAAACAATGAGCAGTTCTTC. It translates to CASSTSGGLNNEQFF.

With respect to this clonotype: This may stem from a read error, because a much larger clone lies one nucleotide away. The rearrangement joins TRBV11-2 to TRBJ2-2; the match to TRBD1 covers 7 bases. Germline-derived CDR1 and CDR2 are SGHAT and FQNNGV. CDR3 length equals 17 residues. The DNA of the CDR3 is TGTGCCAGCAGCTTAGGTTACAGGGGTAGTAACACCGGGGAGCTGCTTTTT. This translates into CASSLGYRGSNTGELLF.

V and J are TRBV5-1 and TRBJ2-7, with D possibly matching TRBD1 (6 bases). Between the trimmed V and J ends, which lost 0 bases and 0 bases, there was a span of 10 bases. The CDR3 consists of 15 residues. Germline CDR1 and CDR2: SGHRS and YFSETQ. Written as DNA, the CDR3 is TGCGCCAGCAGCTTGGAAGGGACACTCTCCTACGAGCAGTACTTC. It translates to CASSLEGTLSYEQYF.

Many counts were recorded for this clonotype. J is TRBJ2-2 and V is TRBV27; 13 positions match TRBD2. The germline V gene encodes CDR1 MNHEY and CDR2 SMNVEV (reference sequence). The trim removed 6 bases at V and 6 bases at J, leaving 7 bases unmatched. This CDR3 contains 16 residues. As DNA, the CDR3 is TGTGCCAGCAGCAGACGACTAGCGGGAGGCCCCGGGGAGCTGTTTTTT. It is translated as CASSRRLAGGPGELFF.

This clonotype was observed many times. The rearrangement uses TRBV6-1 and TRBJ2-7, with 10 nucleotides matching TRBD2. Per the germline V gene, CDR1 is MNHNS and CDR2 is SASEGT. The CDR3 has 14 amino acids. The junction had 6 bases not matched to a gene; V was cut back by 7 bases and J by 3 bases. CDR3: CASIRTSGGYEQYF. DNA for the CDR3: TGTGCCAGCATTCGGACTAGCGGAGGCTACGAGCAGTACTTC.

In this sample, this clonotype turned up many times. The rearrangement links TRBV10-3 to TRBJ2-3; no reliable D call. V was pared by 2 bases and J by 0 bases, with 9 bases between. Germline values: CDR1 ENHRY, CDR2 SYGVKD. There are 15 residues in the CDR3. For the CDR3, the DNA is TGTGCCATCAGTGAGCCTCACAAGAGCACAGATACGCAGTATTTT. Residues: CAISEPHKSTDTQYF.

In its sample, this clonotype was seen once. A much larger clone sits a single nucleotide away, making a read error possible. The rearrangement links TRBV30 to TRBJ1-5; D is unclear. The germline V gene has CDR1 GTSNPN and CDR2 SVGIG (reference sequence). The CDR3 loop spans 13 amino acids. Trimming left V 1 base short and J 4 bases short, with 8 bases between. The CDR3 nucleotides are TGTGCCTGGAGTGGGGGTTGGAATCAGCCCCAGCATTTT. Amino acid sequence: CAWSGGWNQPQHF.

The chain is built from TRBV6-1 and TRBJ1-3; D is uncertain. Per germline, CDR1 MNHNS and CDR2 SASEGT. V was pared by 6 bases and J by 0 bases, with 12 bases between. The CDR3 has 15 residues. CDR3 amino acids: CASRVRRGSGNTIYF. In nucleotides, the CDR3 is TGTGCCAGCAGGGTTCGTCGGGGCTCTGGAAACACCATATATTTT.

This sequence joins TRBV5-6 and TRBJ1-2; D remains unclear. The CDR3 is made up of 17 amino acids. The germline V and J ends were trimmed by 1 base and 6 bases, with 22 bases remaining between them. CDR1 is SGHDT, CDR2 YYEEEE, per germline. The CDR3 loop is CASSLYPHLGVDDGYTF. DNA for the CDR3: TGTGCCAGCAGCTTGTATCCCCATCTGGGAGTAGACGATGGCTACACCTTC.

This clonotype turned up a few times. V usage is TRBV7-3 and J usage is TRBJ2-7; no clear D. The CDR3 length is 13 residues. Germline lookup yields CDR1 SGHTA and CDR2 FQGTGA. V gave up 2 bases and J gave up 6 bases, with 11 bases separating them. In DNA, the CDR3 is TGTGCCAGCAGCTTAGGAAGTATGAGCGAGCAGTACTTC. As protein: CASSLGSMSEQYF.

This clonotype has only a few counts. The CDR3 reads CSVGRNGREQYF. CDR3 nucleotide sequence: TGCAGCGTTGGGCGGAACGGGAGGGAGCAGTACTTC. The chain links TRBV29-1 to TRBJ2-7; 7 positions match TRBD2. Germline CDR1 SQVTM, CDR2 ANQGSEA. The CDR3 has 12 residues. The V gene end was trimmed by 4 bases and the J gene end by 7 bases; junction bases not matched to a gene: 7.